Shown below are 17 T cell receptor beta chains from a single sample sequenced in a study of blood T cell repertoires in COVID-19. Only in-frame clones appear in the TCRdb table, and some are missing; sequencing was by immunoSEQ multiplex PCR. The sample includes some 150,000 clones, roughly nine tenths of them seen just once. The material sequenced was peripheral blood. These receptors came from a woman between 70 and 85 years old with acute or convalescent COVID-19.

This rearrangement joins TRBV7-9 to TRBJ2-3, with 12 bases lining up with TRBD2. With V trimmed by 4 bases and J by 4 bases, 3 bases remained unmatched. CDR3 length equals 15 residues. CDR1 SEHNR and CDR2 FQNEAQ come from the germline V gene (reference sequence). CDR3 sequence: CASSSSGGGADTQYF. CDR3 coding DNA: TGTGCCAGCAGCTCTAGCGGGGGGGGAGCAGATACGCAGTATTTT.

The chain has TRBV7-2 and TRBJ1-2, with D hard to call. The CDR3 is made up of 15 amino acids. Germline values: CDR1 SGHTA, CDR2 FQGNSA. V lost 5 bases, J lost 3 bases, and 16 bases lay in between. CDR3: CASSDEWERDYGYTF. CDR3 coding DNA: TGTGCCAGCAGCGATGAGTGGGAGAGGGACTATGGCTACACCTTC.

The chain employs TRBV7-2 and TRBJ1-1, with 7 bases aligning to TRBD1. The germline V gene has CDR1 SGHTA and CDR2 FQGNSA. The CDR3 sequence is 15 residues long. V shed 5 bases and J 6 bases; nucleotides not matched to a gene: 12. For the CDR3, the DNA is TGTGCCAGCAGCGGTCATTCGCAGGGGGTCGCTGAAGCTTTCTTT. Its protein is CASSGHSQGVAEAFF.

The J gene is TRBJ2-7, the V gene TRBV30; the match to TRBD2 covers 7 bases. The germline CDR1 and CDR2 sequences are GTSNPN and SVGIG (reference sequence). The CDR3 spans 15 residues. V shed 4 bases and J 0 bases; nucleotides not matched to a gene: 9. CDR3 in amino acids: CAWMAISGRSYEQYF. The CDR3 coding sequence is TGTGCCTGGATGGCAATTAGCGGGCGCTCCTACGAGCAGTACTTC.

This clone was observed a single time. The chain couples TRBV9 to TRBJ2-3; TRBD1 aligns across 8 bases. CDR1 is SGDLS and CDR2 is YYNGEE in the germline V gene. This CDR3 region has 15 residues. The trim removed 4 bases at V and 2 bases at J, leaving 6 bases unmatched. The CDR3 region is CASSSQTGVTDTQYF. The CDR3 DNA reads TGTGCCAGCAGCTCACAGACAGGGGTCACAGATACGCAGTATTTT. Combining the CDR3 with reference TRBV9 and TRBJ2-3 gives the whole variable domain DSGVTQTPKHLITATGQRVTLRCSPRSGDLSVYWYQQSLDQGLQFLIQYYNGEERAKGNILERFSAQQFPDLHSELNLSSLELGDSALYFCASSSQTGVTDTQYFGPGTRLTVL.

The rearrangement uses TRBV10-3 and TRBJ2-1, with a tentative D call TRBD2 (5 bases). The CDR3 is 13 residues long. Trimming cost V 3 bases and J 3 bases, with 6 bases left between them. Germline CDR1 reads ENHRY; CDR2 reads SYGVKD. The CDR3 coding sequence is TGTGCCATCAGTGAAGAGGGCTACAATGAGCAGTTCTTC. This translates into CAISEEGYNEQFF.

The chain recombines TRBV19 with TRBJ2-1; 8 positions agree with TRBD2. CDR3 length: 17 residues. J was trimmed by 2 bases and V by 9 bases; bases with no gene match: 15. Germline-derived CDR1 and CDR2 are LNHDA and SQIVND (reference sequence). The CDR3 DNA sequence: TGTGCCAGCATCAAATCCCCCGGGAGGGAGACCTACAATGAGCAGTTCTTC. It encodes CASIKSPGRETYNEQFF.

The gene calls are TRBV7-9 and TRBJ1-2; 7 bases line up with TRBD1. The V and J ends lost 5 bases and 8 bases, in that order; junction bases with no gene match: 14. This CDR3 is built from 15 residues. The germline CDR1 and CDR2 sequences are SEHNR and FQNEAQ (reference sequence). The CDR3 DNA follows: TGTGCCAGCAGCGCCCTGACAGGGAACTCTGAGGGCTACACCTTC. Protein: CASSALTGNSEGYTF.

This clone showed up just a few times. The rearrangement uses TRBV5-1 and TRBJ1-1; no definite D call. Trimming removed 4 bases from V and 0 bases from J, with 7 bases in between. CDR1 is SGHRS and CDR2 is YFSETQ in the germline V gene. The CDR3 extends over 13 amino acids. CDR3 residues: CASSGDMNTEAFF. The CDR3 nucleotides are TGCGCCAGCAGCGGTGACATGAACACTGAAGCTTTCTTT.

The genes are TRBV6-2 or TRBV6-3 and TRBJ1-2, with D perhaps matching TRBD1 (6 bases). CDR1 and CDR2 from the germline V gene are MNHEY and SVGEGT. Trimming removed 5 bases at V and 3 bases at J, with 10 bases between. This CDR3 has 13 residues. The CDR3 reads CASSKDSDYGYTF. CDR3 coding DNA: TGTGCCAGCAGTAAGGACAGCGACTATGGCTACACCTTC.

J is TRBJ2-1 and V is TRBV15; TRBD1 aligns across 11 bases. Germline assignment: CDR1 LNHNV and CDR2 YYDKDF (reference sequence). The ends lost 5 bases at V and 7 bases at J; junction bases unmatched: 7. The CDR3 is 15 amino acids. The CDR3 loop reads CATSLYGTGGNEQFF. Here the CDR3 DNA reads TGTGCCACCAGCCTCTACGGGACAGGGGGGAATGAGCAGTTCTTC.

The genes are TRBV6-5 and TRBJ2-3, with 7 bases lining up with TRBD1. Germline CDR1 is MNHEY and CDR2 is SVGAGI. Unmatched junction bases numbered 4, after V lost 6 bases and J lost 1 base. There are 14 residues in the CDR3. The CDR3 loop is CASRRQGGTDTQYF. DNA for the CDR3: TGTGCCAGCAGAAGACAGGGTGGCACAGATACGCAGTATTTT.

The chain has TRBV11-2 and TRBJ1-4; a weak D match, TRBD1 (6 bases). Trimming cost V 4 bases and J 7 bases, with 13 bases left between them. Germline values: CDR1 SGHAT, CDR2 FQNNGV. The length of the CDR3 is 14 residues. Written as DNA, the CDR3 is TGTGCCAGCAGCTCGACAGGAGCCTTTGAAAAACTGTTTTTT. The encoded protein is CASSSTGAFEKLFF.

V usage is TRBV25-1 and J usage is TRBJ1-1, with a possible D match to TRBD1 (6 bases). Germline assignment: CDR1 MGHDK and CDR2 SYGVNS. Trimming removed 6 bases from V and 6 bases from J, with 14 bases in between. The CDR3 length is 13 residues. For the CDR3, the DNA is TGTGCCAGCAGCGCCGGGGGGCAGGCTGAAGCTTTCTTT. It yields the protein CASSAGGQAEAFF.

This clone was counted once. The chain joins TRBV10-2 to TRBJ2-1; 8 bases are a match to TRBD2. CDR1 is WSHSY and CDR2 is SAAADI in the germline V gene. Trimming at V came to 4 bases and at J to 9 bases, leaving 11 bases not matched to a gene. The CDR3 sequence is 15 residues long. The DNA of the CDR3 is TGCGCCAGCAGTGCCGACGGGGGGGCCTATTTTGAGCAGTTCTTC. Protein sequence: CASSADGGAYFEQFF.

V gene TRBV5-6 combines with J gene TRBJ1-6, with 7 bases lining up with TRBD1. Trimming took 0 bases from V and 7 from J; bases not matched to a gene: 13. Looked up from germline, CDR1 is SGHDT and CDR2 is YYEEEE. There are 18 residues in the CDR3. CDR3 sequence reads: CASSLGAVWRTGNSPLHF. CDR3 nucleotides: TGTGCCAGCAGCTTGGGGGCCGTTTGGCGGACAGGAAATTCACCCCTCCACTTT.

V usage is TRBV14 and J usage is TRBJ1-1, with D unresolved. Trimming left V 2 bases short and J 13 bases short, with 14 bases between. Per germline, CDR1 SGHDN and CDR2 FVKESK. The CDR3 extends over 12 amino acids. CDR3 protein: CASSQRHQPYFF. The CDR3 nucleotides are TGTGCCAGCAGCCAAAGACACCAGCCTTATTTCTTT.